The 5 T cell receptor beta chains below were found in one sample sequenced in a study of T-cell reconstitution after alpha-beta-depleted transplantation in children. TCRbeta library construction was performed incorporating unique molecular identifiers. From the PCR reads, TCRdb called clonotypes with MiXCR, one entry per CDR3 protein. There are around 700,000 distinct CDR3 sequences in the sample; around 13% occur only once, and 0.79% lies in the top ten. Source: PBMCs, taken before TCRalphabeta/CD19-depleted stem cell transplant. Every receptor here comes from a girl under 10 years old with congenital amegakaryocytic thrombocytopenia, due to receive a stem cell transplant.

This clonotype was observed many times. The J gene is TRBJ2-1, the V gene TRBV12-3 or TRBV12-4, with D tentatively TRBD2 (6 bases). V shed 7 bases and J shed 15 bases, with 19 bases lying between them. CDR3 size: 12 residues. The CDR3 spells CASNRMEGRPFF. Written as DNA, the CDR3 is TGTGCCAGCAATCGAATGGAGGGGCGACCGTTCTTC.

This clonotype has a handful of counts. The chain has TRBV5-1 and TRBJ2-1; possibly TRBD2 for D (6 bases). The germline V gene encodes CDR1 SGHRS and CDR2 YFSETQ. This CDR3 has 15 residues. V was cut by 0 bases and J by 6 bases, with 13 bases left in between. In DNA, the CDR3 is TGCGCCAGCAGCTTGGGGGTAGCGGATATCAATGAGCAGTTCTTC. Its protein is CASSLGVADINEQFF.

This clonotype showed up many times. This rearrangement joins TRBV20-1 to TRBJ1-5, with D unresolved. The ends were cut back, 0 bases at V and 6 bases at J, with 9 bases in the middle. The CDR3 extends over 13 amino acids. The germline gives CDR1 DFQATT, CDR2 SNEGSKA (reference sequence). The CDR3 DNA follows: TGCAGTGCTAGAGACAGTCCCGGTCAGCCCCAGCATTTT. Residues: CSARDSPGQPQHF.

The genes are TRBV7-8 and TRBJ2-7, with D possibly matching TRBD1 (6 bases). V lost 4 bases and J 4 bases, leaving 14 bases between the germline ends. The CDR3 has 14 residues. CDR1 and CDR2 (germline): SGHVS, FQNEAQ. The CDR3 is CASSSGWGPYEQYF. The CDR3 DNA is TGTGCCAGCAGCTCAGGGTGGGGGCCGTACGAGCAGTACTTC.

In its sample, this clonotype was seen many times. V is TRBV29-1 and J is TRBJ2-2; tentative D call: TRBD1 (5 bases). CDR3 length equals 13 residues. In germline, CDR1 is SQVTM, CDR2 ANQGSEA. V lost 4 bases, J lost 6 bases, and 12 bases lay in between. The CDR3 is CSVAVVRAGELFF. The DNA of the CDR3 is TGCAGCGTTGCGGTAGTCAGGGCCGGGGAGCTGTTTTTT.